This TCR beta chain was found in a study of response to subunit inactivated influenza vaccine. TCRdb reprocessed the RT-PCR reads with MiXCR, giving one entry per CDR3 protein. The sample comprises approximately 500,000 distinct CDR3 sequences, roughly 23% of which are singletons, and around 2.8% rests with the top ten. Trimming cost V 1 base and J 4 bases; bases outside gene matches: 11. This CDR3 comprises 18 residues. The sample holds a few counts of this clonotype. This sample was also put to use in a study of T cells expressing NK-cell markers. That report adds: Beta-chain TCR cDNA was generated via 5'RACE template switching with UMIs. The TCR beta repertoires originated in sorted CD3+CD56+NKG2C+, CD3+CD56+NKG2C- and CD3+CD56-NKG2C+ T cells.

The chain uses TRBV12-3 or TRBV12-4 and TRBJ2-3; 10 bases are shared with TRBD2. The receptor's source is a man in his fifties who received an inactivated influenza vaccine. The sequencing used CD4+ T cells sorted from PBMCs, collected 12 days after vaccination. The CDR3, as DNA: TGTGCCAGCAGTTTAGTAAGCGGGGGGGCCAGGTCCGCAGATACGCAGTATTTT. Protein product: CASSLVSGGARSADTQYF.